The sequence of this T cell receptor (beta chain) was determined in a study of cytomegalovirus exposure and HLA in healthy donors. Study at large: Clustering assigned about four fifths of the roughly 370 genotyped donors to the Caucasian-associated ancestry cluster. Study-level points and caveats: Some V segments, TRBV6-2 and TRBV6-3 among them, were indistinguishable and were therefore excluded. In a later analysis, V- and J-gene trimming of beta chains associated with a DCLRE1C missense variant, replicated independently. A later analysis revealed that TCR association rates differed between HLA loci, peaking at DRB1 and bottoming out at HLA-C.

With respect to this clone: Its specificity is not known.

CDR3 length equals 17 residues. 13 Jbeta primers and 60 Vbeta primers were used for the PCR. Only in-frame clones appear in the TCRdb table, and some are missing; sequencing was by immunoSEQ multiplex PCR. The data contain 140,000 to 150,000 clones, around 70% of them singletons. Sequences were obtained from PBMCs. This clonotype was obtained from a woman in her fifties or sixties in good health and CMV-seropositive. J is TRBJ2-2 and V is TRBV21-1; the D segment call TRBD2 is taken from the table without a DNA check. TRBV21-1 is marked as a pseudogene. This CDR3 is CASSGNGGLARAGELFF. Here the CDR3 DNA reads TGTGCCAGCAGCGGCAACGGGGGACTAGCTAGGGCCGGGGAGCTGTTTTTT.